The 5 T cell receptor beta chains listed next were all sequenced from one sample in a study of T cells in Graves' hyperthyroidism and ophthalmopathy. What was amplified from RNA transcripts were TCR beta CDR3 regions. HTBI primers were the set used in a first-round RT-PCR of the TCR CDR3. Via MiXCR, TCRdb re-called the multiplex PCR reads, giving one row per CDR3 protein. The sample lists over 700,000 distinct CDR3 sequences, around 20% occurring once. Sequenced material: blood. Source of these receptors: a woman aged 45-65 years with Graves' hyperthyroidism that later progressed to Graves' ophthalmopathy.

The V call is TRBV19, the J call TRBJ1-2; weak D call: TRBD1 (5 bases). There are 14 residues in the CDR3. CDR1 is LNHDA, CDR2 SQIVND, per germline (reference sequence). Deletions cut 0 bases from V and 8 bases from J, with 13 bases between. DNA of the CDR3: TGTGCCAGTAGTATAGATATGCGGGGGTCCGGCTACACCTTC. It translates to CASSIDMRGSGYTF.

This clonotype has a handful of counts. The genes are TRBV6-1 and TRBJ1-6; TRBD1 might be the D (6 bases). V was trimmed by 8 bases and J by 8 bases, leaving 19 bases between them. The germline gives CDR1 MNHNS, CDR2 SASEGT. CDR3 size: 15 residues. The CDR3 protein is CASSARQVVDSPLHF. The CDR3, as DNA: TGTGCCAGCTCGGCGAGACAGGTTGTTGATTCACCCCTCCACTTT.

The CDR3 nucleotides are TGCGCCAGCAGCTTGGCCGGCACATCTTATAATTCACCCCTCCACTTT. Translating gives CASSLAGTSYNSPLHF. This chain links TRBV5-1 with TRBJ1-6; D not certain. The germline V gene encodes CDR1 SGHRS and CDR2 YFSETQ. The CDR3 sequence is 16 residues long. The V end was cut by 0 bases, the J end by 4 bases, with 11 bases between.

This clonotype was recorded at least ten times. The CDR3: CSVETDVNEQFF. DNA of the CDR3: TGCAGCGTTGAAACAGACGTGAATGAGCAGTTCTTC. The chain recombines TRBV29-1 with TRBJ2-1; D gene unclear. The CDR3 has 12 amino acids. Trimming took 2 bases from V and 7 from J, leaving 9 bases between them. Looked up from germline, CDR1 is SQVTM and CDR2 is ANQGSEA.

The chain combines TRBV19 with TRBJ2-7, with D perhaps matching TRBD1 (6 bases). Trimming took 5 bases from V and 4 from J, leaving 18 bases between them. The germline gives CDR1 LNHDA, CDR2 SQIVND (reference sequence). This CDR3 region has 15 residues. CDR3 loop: CASSPPRGSRYEQYF. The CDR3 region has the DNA TGTGCCAGTAGTCCGCCCAGGGGATCAAGGTACGAGCAGTACTTC.